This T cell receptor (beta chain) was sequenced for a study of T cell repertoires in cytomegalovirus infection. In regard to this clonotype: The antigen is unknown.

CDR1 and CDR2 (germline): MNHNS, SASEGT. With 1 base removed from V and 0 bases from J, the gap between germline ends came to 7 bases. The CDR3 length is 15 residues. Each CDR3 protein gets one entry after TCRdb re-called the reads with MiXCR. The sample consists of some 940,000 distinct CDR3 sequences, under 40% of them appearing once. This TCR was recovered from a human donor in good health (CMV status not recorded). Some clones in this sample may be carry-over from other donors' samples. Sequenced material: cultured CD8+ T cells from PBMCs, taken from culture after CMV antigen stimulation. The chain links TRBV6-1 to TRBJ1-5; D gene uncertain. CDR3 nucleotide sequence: TGTGCCAGCAGTGAAGGTAGGGCTAGCAATCAGCCCCAGCATTTT. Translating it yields CASSEGRASNQPQHF.